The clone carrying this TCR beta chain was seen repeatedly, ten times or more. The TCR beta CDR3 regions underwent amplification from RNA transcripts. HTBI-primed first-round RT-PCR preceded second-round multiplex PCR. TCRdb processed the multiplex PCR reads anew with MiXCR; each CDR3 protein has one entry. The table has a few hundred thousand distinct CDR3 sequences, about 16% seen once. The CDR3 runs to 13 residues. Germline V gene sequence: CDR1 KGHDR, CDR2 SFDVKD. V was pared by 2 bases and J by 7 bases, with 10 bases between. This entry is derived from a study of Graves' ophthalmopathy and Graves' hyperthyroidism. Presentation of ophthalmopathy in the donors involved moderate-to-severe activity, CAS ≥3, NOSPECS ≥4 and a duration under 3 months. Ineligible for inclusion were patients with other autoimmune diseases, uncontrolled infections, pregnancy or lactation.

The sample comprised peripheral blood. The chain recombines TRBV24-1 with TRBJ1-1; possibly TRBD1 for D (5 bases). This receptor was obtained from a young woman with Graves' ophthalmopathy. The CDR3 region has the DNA TGTGCCACCAGTGATTGGGGGTCTCATGAAGCTTTCTTT. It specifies CATSDWGSHEAFF.